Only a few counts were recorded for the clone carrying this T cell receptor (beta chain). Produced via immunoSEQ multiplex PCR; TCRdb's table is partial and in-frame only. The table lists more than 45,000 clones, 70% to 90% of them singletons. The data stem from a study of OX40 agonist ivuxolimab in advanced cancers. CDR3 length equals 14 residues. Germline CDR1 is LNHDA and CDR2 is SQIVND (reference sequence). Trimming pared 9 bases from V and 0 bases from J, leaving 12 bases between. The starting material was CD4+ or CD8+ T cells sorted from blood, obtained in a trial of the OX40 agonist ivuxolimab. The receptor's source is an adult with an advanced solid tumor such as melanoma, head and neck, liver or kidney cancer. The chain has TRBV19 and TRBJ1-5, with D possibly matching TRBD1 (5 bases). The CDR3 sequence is CASTGGDSNQPQHF. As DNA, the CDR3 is TGTGCCAGCACGGGGGGGGATAGCAATCAGCCCCAGCATTTT.